The 9 T cell receptor beta chains below were found in one sample sequenced in a study of beta chain features in type 1 diabetes. The whole isolated RNA underwent reverse transcription, so sequencing captured expressed TCRB transcripts. Method: immunoSEQ multiplex PCR; TCRdb's copy keeps in-frame clones and lacks some. The table lists just over 600,000 clones, about a sixth of them singletons. Sequencing was performed on naive CD4+ T cells from blood. The receptors originated from a man younger than 30 in good health.

The rearrangement uses TRBV5-4 and TRBJ1-1, with 8 bases aligning to TRBD1. Germline CDR1 and CDR2: SGHNT and YYREEE (reference sequence). With 4 bases clipped from V and 3 bases from J, the junction kept 17 bases outside the gene matches. The CDR3 runs 18 residues. The CDR3 region has the DNA TGTGCCAGCAGCCCCAGCGTCGGGCAGGGGGCGTGGGACACTGAAGCTTTCTTT. Its protein is CASSPSVGQGAWDTEAFF.

This sequence joins TRBV11-3 and TRBJ2-2; 14 bases map to TRBD2. The CDR3 spans 15 residues. CDR1 is SGHNT and CDR2 is YENEEA in the germline V gene. V was clipped by 8 bases and J by 6 bases; unmatched bases: 5. CDR3 sequence: CASSTSGRAPGELFF. DNA of the CDR3: TGTGCCAGCTCGACTAGCGGGAGGGCCCCCGGGGAGCTGTTTTTT. The full variable domain, its missing parts supplied by reference TRBV11-3 and TRBJ2-2, is EAGVVQSPRYKIIEKKQPVAFWCNPISGHNTLYWYLQNLGQGPELLIRYENEEAVDDSQLPKDRFSAERLKGVDSTLKIQPAELGDSAVYLCASSTSGRAPGELFFGEGSRLTVL.

V is TRBV19 and J is TRBJ1-1; 10 nucleotides line up with TRBD1. V trimming: 4 bases; J trimming: 5 bases; junction bases outside the gene matches: 7. Germline loops: CDR1 LNHDA, CDR2 SQIVND (reference sequence). This CDR3 spans 15 amino acids. This chain's CDR3 is CASSREGQGKTEAFF. The CDR3, as DNA: TGTGCCAGTAGTAGGGAGGGACAGGGGAAGACTGAAGCTTTCTTT. Based on the CDR3 plus reference TRBV19 and TRBJ1-1, the full variable domain is DGGITQSPKYLFRKEGQNVTLSCEQNLNHDAMYWYRQDPGQGLRLIYYSQIVNDFQKGDIAEGYSVSREKKESFPLTVTSAQKNPTAFYLCASSREGQGKTEAFFGQGTRLTVV.

The chain is built from TRBV9 and TRBJ1-5; 9 bases align to TRBD1. Germline V gene sequence: CDR1 SGDLS, CDR2 YYNGEE. Trimming at V came to 3 bases and at J to 6 bases, leaving 7 bases not matched to a gene. There are 15 residues in the CDR3. As DNA, the CDR3 is TGTGCCAGCAGCGCCACTGACAGGGGGGCTCAGCCCCAGCATTTT. Residues: CASSATDRGAQPQHF.

The sample holds a few counts of this clone. The J gene is TRBJ2-7, the V gene TRBV15; TRBD2 matches at 12 bases. This CDR3 has 15 amino acids. J gave up 6 bases and V 5 bases, and 8 bases lay outside the gene matches. Germline assignment: CDR1 LNHNV and CDR2 YYDKDF (reference sequence). The CDR3 spells CATSRDLAGGFEQYF. Written as DNA, the CDR3 is TGTGCCACCAGCCGTGATCTAGCGGGAGGGTTCGAGCAGTACTTC.

This clone showed up many times. V is TRBV7-9 and J is TRBJ2-6; D unclear. V dropped 3 bases and J dropped 3 bases, with 3 bases sitting between them. CDR3 size: 13 residues. Germline assignment: CDR1 SEHNR and CDR2 FQNEAQ (reference sequence). The CDR3: CASSLGGANVLTF. CDR3 in DNA: TGTGCCAGCAGCTTGGGTGGGGCCAACGTCCTGACTTTC.

This clone was found a few times. The chain uses TRBV18 and TRBJ2-1, with TRBD2 matching over 9 bases. CDR1 and CDR2 from the germline V gene are KGHSH and LQKENI. Losses at the gene ends were 2 bases for V and 4 bases for J; bases not matched to a gene: 3. The CDR3 contains 15 residues. In nucleotides, the CDR3 is TGTGCCAGCTCACCAGGGACTAGCAGATACAATGAGCAGTTCTTC. This gives the protein CASSPGTSRYNEQFF.

This chain joins TRBV4-3 and TRBJ1-1; TRBD1 might be the D (5 bases). V lost 1 base, J lost 3 bases, and 9 bases lay in between. Per the germline V gene, CDR1 is LGHNA and CDR2 is YSLEER. The CDR3 covers 14 residues. CDR3 region: CASSQGVGDTEAFF. Here the CDR3 DNA reads TGCGCCAGCAGCCAAGGGGTAGGGGACACTGAAGCTTTCTTT.

The chain carries TRBV4-1 and TRBJ2-1; a possible D gene is TRBD2 (5 bases). CDR1 and CDR2 from the germline V gene are MGHRA and YSYEKL. V lost 2 bases, J lost 6 bases, and 11 bases lay in between. The CDR3 sequence is 14 residues long. The CDR3 protein is CASSQTDWSNEQFF. The CDR3 coding sequence is TGCGCCAGCAGCCAAACGGACTGGTCCAATGAGCAGTTCTTC.